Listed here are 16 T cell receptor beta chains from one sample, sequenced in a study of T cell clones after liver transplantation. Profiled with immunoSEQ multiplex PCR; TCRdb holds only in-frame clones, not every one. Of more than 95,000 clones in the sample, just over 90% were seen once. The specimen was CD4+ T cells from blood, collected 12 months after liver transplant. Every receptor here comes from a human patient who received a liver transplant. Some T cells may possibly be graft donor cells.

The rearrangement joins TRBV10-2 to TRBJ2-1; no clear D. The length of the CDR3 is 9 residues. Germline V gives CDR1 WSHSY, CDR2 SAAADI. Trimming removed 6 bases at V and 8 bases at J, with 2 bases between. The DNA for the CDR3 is TGCGCCAGCAGACATGAGCAGTTCTTC. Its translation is CASRHEQFF.

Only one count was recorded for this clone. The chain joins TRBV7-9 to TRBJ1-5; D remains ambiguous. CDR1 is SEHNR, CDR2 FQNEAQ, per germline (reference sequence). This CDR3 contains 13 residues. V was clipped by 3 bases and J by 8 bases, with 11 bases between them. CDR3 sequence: CASSFSYGEPQHF. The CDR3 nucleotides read TGTGCCAGCAGCTTCTCCTATGGAGAGCCCCAGCATTTT.

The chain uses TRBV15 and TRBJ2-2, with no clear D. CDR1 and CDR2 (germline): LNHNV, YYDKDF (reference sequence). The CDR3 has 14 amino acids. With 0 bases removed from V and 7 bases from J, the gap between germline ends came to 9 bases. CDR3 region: CATSRERRFGELFF. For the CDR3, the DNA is TGTGCCACCAGCAGAGAACGTCGATTCGGGGAGCTGTTTTTT.

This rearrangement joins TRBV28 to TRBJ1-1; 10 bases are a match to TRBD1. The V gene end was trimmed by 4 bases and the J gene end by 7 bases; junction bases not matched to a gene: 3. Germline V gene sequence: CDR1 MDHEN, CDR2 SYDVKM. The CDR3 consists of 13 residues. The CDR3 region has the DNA TGTGCCAGCAGTTCCTGGACAGGGGGTGAAGCTTTCTTT. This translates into CASSSWTGGEAFF.

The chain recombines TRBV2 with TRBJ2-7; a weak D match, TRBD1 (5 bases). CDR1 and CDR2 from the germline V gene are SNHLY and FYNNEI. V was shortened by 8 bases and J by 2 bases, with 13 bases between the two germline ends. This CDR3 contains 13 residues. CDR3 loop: CASAVDIAYEQYF. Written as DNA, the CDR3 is TGTGCCAGCGCGGTGGACATTGCCTACGAGCAGTACTTC.

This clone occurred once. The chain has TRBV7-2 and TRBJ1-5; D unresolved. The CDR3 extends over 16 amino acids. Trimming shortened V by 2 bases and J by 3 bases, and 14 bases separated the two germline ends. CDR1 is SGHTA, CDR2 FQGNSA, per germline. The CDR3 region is CASSLREPFYNQPQHF. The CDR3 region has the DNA TGTGCCAGCAGCTTACGGGAGCCCTTTTACAATCAGCCCCAGCATTTT.

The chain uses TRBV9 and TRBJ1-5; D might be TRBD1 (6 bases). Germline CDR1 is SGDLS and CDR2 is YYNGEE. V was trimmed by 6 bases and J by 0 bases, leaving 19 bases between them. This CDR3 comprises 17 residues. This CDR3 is CASTPVRGGPSNQPQHF. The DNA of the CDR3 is TGTGCCAGCACCCCAGTCCGAGGGGGACCTAGCAATCAGCCCCAGCATTTT.

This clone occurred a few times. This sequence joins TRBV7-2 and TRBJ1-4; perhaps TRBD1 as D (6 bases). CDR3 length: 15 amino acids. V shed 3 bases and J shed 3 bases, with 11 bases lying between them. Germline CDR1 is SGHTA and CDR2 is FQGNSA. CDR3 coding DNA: TGTGCCAGCAGCTTTGGGGGGCTTGCTAATGAAAAACTGTTTTTT. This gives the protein CASSFGGLANEKLFF.

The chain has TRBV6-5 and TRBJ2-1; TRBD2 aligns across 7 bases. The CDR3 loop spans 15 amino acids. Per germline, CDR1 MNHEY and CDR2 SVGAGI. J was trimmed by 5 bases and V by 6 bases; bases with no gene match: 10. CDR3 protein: CASRTTSEKDNEQFF. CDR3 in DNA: TGTGCCAGCAGGACTACTAGCGAGAAGGACAATGAGCAGTTCTTC.

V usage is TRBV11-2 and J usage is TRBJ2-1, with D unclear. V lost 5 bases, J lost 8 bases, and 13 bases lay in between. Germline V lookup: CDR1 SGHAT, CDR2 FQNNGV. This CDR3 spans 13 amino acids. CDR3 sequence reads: CASSVVGRDEQFF. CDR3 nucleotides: TGTGCCAGCAGCGTGGTAGGGCGCGATGAGCAGTTCTTC.

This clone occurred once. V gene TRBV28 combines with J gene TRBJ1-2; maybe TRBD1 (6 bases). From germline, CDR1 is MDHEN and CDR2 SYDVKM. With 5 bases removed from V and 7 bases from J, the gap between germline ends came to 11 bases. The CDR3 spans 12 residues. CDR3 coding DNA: TGTGCCAGCAGTCTCAACAGGGCTGGCTACACCTTC. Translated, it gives CASSLNRAGYTF.

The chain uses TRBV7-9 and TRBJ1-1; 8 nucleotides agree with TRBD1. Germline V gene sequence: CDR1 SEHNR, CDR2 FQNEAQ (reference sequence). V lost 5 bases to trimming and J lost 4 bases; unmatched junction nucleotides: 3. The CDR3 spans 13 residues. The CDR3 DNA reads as TGTGCCAGCAGCACACAGGGGGGCACTGAAGCTTTCTTT. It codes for CASSTQGGTEAFF.

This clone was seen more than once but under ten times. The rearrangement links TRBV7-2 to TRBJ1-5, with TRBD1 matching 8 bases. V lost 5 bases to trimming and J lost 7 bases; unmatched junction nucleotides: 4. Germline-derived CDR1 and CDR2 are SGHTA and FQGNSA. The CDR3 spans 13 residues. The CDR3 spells CASSQGAWQPQHF. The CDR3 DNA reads TGTGCCAGCAGCCAGGGGGCATGGCAGCCCCAGCATTTT.

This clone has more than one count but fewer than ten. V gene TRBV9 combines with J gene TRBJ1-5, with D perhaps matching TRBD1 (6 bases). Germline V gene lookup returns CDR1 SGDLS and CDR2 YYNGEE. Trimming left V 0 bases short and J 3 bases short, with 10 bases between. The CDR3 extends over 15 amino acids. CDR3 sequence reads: CASSVGWTDNQPQHF. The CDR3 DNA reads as TGTGCCAGCAGCGTAGGTTGGACAGACAATCAGCCCCAGCATTTT.

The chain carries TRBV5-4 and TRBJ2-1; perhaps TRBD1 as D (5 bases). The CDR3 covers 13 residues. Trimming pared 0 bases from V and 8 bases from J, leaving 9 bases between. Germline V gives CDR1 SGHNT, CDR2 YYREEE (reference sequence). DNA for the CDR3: TGTGCCAGCAGCTTGGAAGACAGTTATGAGCAGTTCTTC. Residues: CASSLEDSYEQFF.

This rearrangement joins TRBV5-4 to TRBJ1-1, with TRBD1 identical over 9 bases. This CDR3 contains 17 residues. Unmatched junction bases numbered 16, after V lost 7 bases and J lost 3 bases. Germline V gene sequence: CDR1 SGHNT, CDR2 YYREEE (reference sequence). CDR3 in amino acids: CASGSPGKQGADTEAFF. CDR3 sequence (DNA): TGTGCCAGCGGGTCTCCTGGAAAACAGGGGGCGGACACTGAAGCTTTCTTT.